A single sample is the source of the 27 T cell receptor beta chains below, sequenced in a study of blood T cells in healthy people across ages. Then a second PCR, running about 7 to 11 cycles, was carried out with a sample-barcoded 5' primer and a J-beta primer mix. MiXCR, run by TCRdb on the 5' RACE reads, gives a single entry per CDR3 protein. Of approximately 700,000 distinct CDR3 sequences listed, approximately 31% are singletons. The specimen was blood. The receptors were sampled from a woman aged 80 or over in good health.

Comments on this clonotype: A clone one base away is much larger, so this may be a read error. The chain carries TRBV13 and TRBJ2-2; 7 nucleotides line up with TRBD2. CDR3 size: 15 residues. CDR1 is PRHDT, CDR2 FYEKMQ, per germline (reference sequence). In nucleotides, the CDR3 is TGTGCCAGCAGCTTAGGCCAGCTAGCGGCCGGGGAGCGGTTTTTT. Its translation: CASSLGQLAAGERFF. The variable domain in full, completed from reference TRBV13 and TRBJ2-2, reads AAGVIQSPRHLIKEKRETATLKCYPIPRHDTVYWYQQGPGQDPQFLISFYEKMQSDKGSIPDRFSAQQFSDYHSELNMSSLELGDSALYFCASSLGQLAAGERFFGEGSRLTVL.

This rearrangement joins TRBV6-5 to TRBJ2-5; tentatively, D is TRBD1 (7 bases). The assigned J gene may be wrong: the sequence end matches TRBJ2-7 better. The CDR3 spans 12 residues. Germline loops: CDR1 MNHEY, CDR2 SVGAGI. In DNA form, the CDR3 reads TGTGCCAGCAAACGACAGGGACTCGAGCAGTACTTC. Its translation is CASKRQGLEQYF.

The rearrangement uses TRBV12-3 or TRBV12-4 and TRBJ2-2; D is perhaps TRBD1 (6 bases). The CDR3 loop spans 14 amino acids. Trimming cost V 8 bases and J 5 bases, with 15 bases left between them. The CDR3 region is CASCLGHLTGELFF. As DNA, the CDR3 is TGTGCCAGCTGTCTGGGACATCTAACCGGGGAGCTGTTTTTT.

The rearrangement uses TRBV15 and TRBJ1-4; unclear D gene. The germline V gene encodes CDR1 LNHNV and CDR2 YYDKDF (reference sequence). V lost 3 bases and J lost 8, with 16 bases in between. The CDR3 is made up of 15 amino acids. CDR3: CATSSGGQNYEKLFF. As DNA, the CDR3 is TGTGCCACCAGCAGTGGAGGGCAGAACTACGAAAAACTGTTTTTT.

This clonotype occurred many times. The V call is TRBV20-1, the J call TRBJ2-5, with 12 nucleotides matching TRBD1. Germline V gives CDR1 DFQATT, CDR2 SNEGSKA (reference sequence). This CDR3 has 17 amino acids. J was trimmed by 1 base and V by 6 bases; bases with no gene match: 12. This CDR3 reads CSASPGTGGRFQETQYF. The CDR3 DNA reads as TGCAGTGCGAGCCCCGGGACAGGGGGCCGGTTCCAAGAGACCCAGTACTTC.

This clonotype was observed many times. The chain joins TRBV18 to TRBJ1-2; D call uncertain. V was trimmed by 0 bases and J by 3 bases, leaving 8 bases between them. The CDR3 extends over 14 amino acids. CDR1 and CDR2 from the germline V gene are KGHSH and LQKENI. The CDR3 DNA is TGTGCCAGCTCACCACCATGGGAGGACTATGGCTACACCTTC. Residues: CASSPPWEDYGYTF.

The chain is built from TRBV5-1 and TRBJ2-1; TRBD2 agrees at 12 bases. The J call may not be correct, given that the DNA end is closer to TRBJ2-7. CDR1 and CDR2 (germline): SGHRS, YFSETQ. The CDR3 runs 17 residues. The CDR3, as DNA: TGCGCCAGCAGCTTGACGACTAGCGGGAGCACCTACAATGAGCAGTACTTC. It translates to CASSLTTSGSTYNEQYF.

This clonotype has more than one count but fewer than ten. The V and J genes are TRBV4-1 and TRBJ1-4; 12 nucleotides align to TRBD1. Germline V lookup: CDR1 MGHRA, CDR2 YSYEKL. CDR3 length: 14 residues. V lost 6 bases, J lost 7 bases, and 3 bases stayed unmatched. The CDR3 sequence is CASRGTGGFEKLFF. The CDR3 bases are TGCGCCAGCAGGGGGACAGGGGGCTTTGAAAAACTGTTTTTT.

Many counts were recorded for this clonotype. The chain employs TRBV7-8 and TRBJ2-7; D unclear. This CDR3 region has 12 residues. CDR1 and CDR2 from the germline V gene are SGHVS and FQNEAQ. Trimming took 4 bases from V and 6 from J, leaving 10 bases between them. CDR3 loop: CASSSGLTEQYF. DNA of the CDR3: TGTGCCAGCAGCTCTGGGTTGACCGAGCAGTACTTC.

This clonotype showed up just once. The V call is TRBV7-6, the J call TRBJ1-1; TRBD1 aligns across 9 bases. CDR1 SGHVS and CDR2 FNYEAQ come from the germline V gene. This CDR3 contains 16 residues. The J segment lost 1 base and the V segment lost 0 bases, leaving 3 bases of the junction unmatched. The CDR3 DNA sequence: TGTGCCAGCAGCTTAGCCTACAGGGGGCCGAACACTGAAGCTTTCTTT. The encoded protein is CASSLAYRGPNTEAFF.

In its sample, this clonotype was seen many times. The chain combines TRBV13 with TRBJ2-6; 8 nucleotides align to TRBD1. Germline V gives CDR1 PRHDT, CDR2 FYEKMQ (reference sequence). Unmatched junction bases numbered 11, after V lost 5 bases and J lost 2 bases. The CDR3 contains 18 residues. CDR3 sequence reads: CASSRQDRAGPGANVLTF. The CDR3 DNA follows: TGTGCCAGCAGCCGACAGGACAGGGCTGGACCTGGGGCCAACGTCCTGACTTTC.

V usage is TRBV5-1 and J usage is TRBJ2-6; D is possibly TRBD2 (5 bases). The CDR3 covers 13 residues. Germline CDR1 is SGHRS and CDR2 is YFSETQ. V was cut by 6 bases and J by 7 bases, with 11 bases left in between. The CDR3 nucleotides are TGCGCCAGCACAGGAGGTCCCGCCAACGTCCTGACTTTC. This gives the protein CASTGGPANVLTF.

This rearrangement joins TRBV6-6 to TRBJ2-3, with D perhaps matching TRBD1 (5 bases). Germline loops: CDR1 MNHNY, CDR2 SVGAGI (reference sequence). This CDR3 contains 16 residues. The V end was cut by 2 bases, the J end by 4 bases, with 16 bases between. The CDR3 nucleotides read TGTGCCAGCAGTTACGGGCATTCTGCAGGGCCAGATACGCAGTATTTT. This encodes CASSYGHSAGPDTQYF.

In its sample, this clonotype was seen many times. V is TRBV12-3 or TRBV12-4 and J is TRBJ2-1; no reliable D call. CDR3 length: 18 residues. V was shortened by 3 bases and J by 0 bases, with 18 bases between the two germline ends. The CDR3 sequence is CASSFWSRLRSSYNEQFF. DNA for the CDR3: TGTGCCAGCAGTTTTTGGTCCCGGCTGCGAAGCTCCTACAATGAGCAGTTCTTC.

This clonotype occurred many times. The CDR3 DNA follows: TGCGCCAGCAGCTTGGAGGGGACAGTCCTCTACGAGCAGTACTTC. This sequence encodes CASSLEGTVLYEQYF. The rearrangement uses TRBV5-1 and TRBJ2-7; 7 bases map to TRBD1. V gave up 0 bases and J gave up 3 bases; unmatched junction bases: 6. The CDR3 spans 15 residues. From germline, CDR1 is SGHRS and CDR2 YFSETQ.

To note about this clonotype: Given a much more abundant clone one base away, this may be a read error. The genes are TRBV6-6 and TRBJ2-5; TRBD1 matches 10 bases. This CDR3 has 16 residues. The germline CDR1 and CDR2 sequences are MNHNY and SVGAGI (reference sequence). The CDR3 sequence: CAGSPGDRGNQKTQYF. In DNA, the CDR3 is TGTGCCGGCAGTCCGGGGGACAGGGGAAATCAAAAGACCCAGTACTTC.

This clonotype has ten or more counts. The rearrangement uses TRBV20-1 and TRBJ2-7; unclear D gene. Trimming removed 1 base from V and 0 bases from J, with 7 bases in between. This CDR3 spans 13 amino acids. CDR1 and CDR2 from the germline V gene are DFQATT and SNEGSKA (reference sequence). The CDR3 coding sequence is TGCAGTGCTAGAGCCAGCCACTCCTACGAGCAGTACTTC. Translation gives CSARASHSYEQYF.

V gene TRBV11-2 combines with J gene TRBJ2-4; unclear D gene. This CDR3 region has 16 residues. Trimming shortened V by 0 bases and J by 0 bases, and 9 bases separated the two germline ends. Germline assignment: CDR1 SGHAT and CDR2 FQNNGV. CDR3: CASSLDVTLAKNIQYF. The CDR3 nucleotides are TGTGCCAGCAGCTTAGATGTCACATTAGCCAAAAACATTCAGTACTTC.

In its sample, this clonotype was seen many times. This sequence joins TRBV2 and TRBJ2-7; 8 nucleotides line up with TRBD2. Germline V gives CDR1 SNHLY, CDR2 FYNNEI. After removal of 6 bases from V and 0 bases from J, the junction contained 7 bases not matched to a gene. The length of the CDR3 is 15 residues. DNA of the CDR3: TGTGCCAGCAGCCGGCGGGGGGCCAGCTCCTACGAGCAGTACTTC. Translation: CASSRRGASSYEQYF.

The V call is TRBV28, the J call TRBJ2-7; the D gene is possibly TRBD1 (7 bases). This CDR3 spans 18 amino acids. Trimming removed 3 bases from V and 1 base from J, with 22 bases in between. The germline gives CDR1 MDHEN, CDR2 SYDVKM. CDR3 in DNA: TGTGCCAGCAGTTTTAGTTTCGGCGGGACAGCAATTTCCTACGAGCAGTACTTC. It yields the protein CASSFSFGGTAISYEQYF.

As regards this clonotype: Germline and junction disagree at one end, which may indicate a read error. This chain uses TRBV7-3 with TRBJ1-1; no reliable D call. Germline-derived CDR1 and CDR2 are SGHTA and FQGTGA. The CDR3 consists of 13 residues. This CDR3 is CSSSLFENTEAFF. The CDR3, as DNA: TGTTCCAGCAGCTTATTTGAGAACACTGAAGCTTTCTTT.

This clonotype was detected ten times or more. V is TRBV20-1 and J is TRBJ2-1; TRBD2 is a possible D gene (7 bases). CDR3 length: 14 amino acids. The V and J ends lost 7 bases and 1 base respectively, with 14 bases between them. CDR1 and CDR2 (germline): DFQATT, SNEGSKA (reference sequence). The CDR3 DNA follows: TGCAGTGTTGGGGGAGGGGGTTCCTACAATGAGCAGTTCTTC. This codes for CSVGGGGSYNEQFF.

This sequence joins TRBV19 and TRBJ2-5; possible D gene TRBD1, 6 bases. The DNA end is a closer match to TRBJ2-7, so the J assignment may be wrong. This CDR3 contains 12 residues. CDR1 and CDR2 from the germline V gene are LNHDA and SQIVND (reference sequence). CDR3 loop: CASSQGTFEQYF. Written as DNA, the CDR3 is TGTGCCAGTAGTCAGGGGACATTCGAGCAGTACTTC.

The gene calls are TRBV2 and TRBJ1-6, with D perhaps TRBD1 (6 bases). V was shortened by 6 bases and J by 8 bases, with 14 bases between the two germline ends. Looked up from germline, CDR1 is SNHLY and CDR2 is FYNNEI. The CDR3 has 14 amino acids. The CDR3 DNA follows: TGTGCCAGCAGCGCCCGGGACAACTATTCACCCCTCCACTTT. Amino acids: CASSARDNYSPLHF. Together with reference TRBV2 and TRBJ1-6, the CDR3 gives the full variable domain: EPEVTQTPSHQVTQMGQEVILRCVPISNHLYFYWYRQILGQKVEFLVSFYNNEISEKSEIFDDQFSVERPDGSNFTLKIRSTKLEDSAMYFCASSARDNYSPLHFGNGTRLTVT.

This clonotype was found many times. The rearrangement links TRBV4-2 to TRBJ2-4, with D possibly TRBD1 on 6 matching bases. The CDR3 spans 15 residues. The germline CDR1 and CDR2 sequences are LGHNA and YNFKEQ. V dropped 4 bases and J dropped 1 base, with 11 bases sitting between them. This CDR3 is CASSLYQGAKNIQYF. The CDR3 region has the DNA TGTGCCAGCAGCCTTTACCAGGGGGCCAAAAACATTCAGTACTTC.

This chain joins TRBV28 and TRBJ1-2; 7 positions match TRBD1. V trimming: 2 bases; J trimming: 4 bases; junction bases outside the gene matches: 10. This CDR3 region has 16 residues. From germline, CDR1 is MDHEN and CDR2 SYDVKM. The CDR3 DNA is TGTGCCAGCAGTTTAAACCCCGAGGGACAGCCCTATGGCTACACCTTC. It yields the protein CASSLNPEGQPYGYTF.

This clonotype was counted many times. The chain couples TRBV5-6 to TRBJ2-5; possible D gene TRBD1, 5 bases. This CDR3 has 14 residues. Trimming stripped 1 base from V and 4 bases from J, with 11 bases between. CDR1 is SGHDT and CDR2 is YYEEEE in the germline V gene. The CDR3 nucleotides are TGTGCCAGCAGCTTGCAGGGCCAACGAGAGACCCAGTACTTC. Translation gives CASSLQGQRETQYF.